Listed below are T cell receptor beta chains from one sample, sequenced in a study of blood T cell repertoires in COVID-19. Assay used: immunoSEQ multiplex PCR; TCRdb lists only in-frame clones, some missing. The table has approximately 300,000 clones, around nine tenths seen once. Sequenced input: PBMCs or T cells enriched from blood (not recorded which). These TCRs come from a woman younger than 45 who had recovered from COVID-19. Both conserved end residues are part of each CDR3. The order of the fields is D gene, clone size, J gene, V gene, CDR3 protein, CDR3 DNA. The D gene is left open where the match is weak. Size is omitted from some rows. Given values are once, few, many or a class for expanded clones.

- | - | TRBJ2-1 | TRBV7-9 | CASSPSSTHSYNEQFF | TGTGCCAGCAGCCCGTCGTCTACCCACTCCTACAATGAGCAGTTCTTC
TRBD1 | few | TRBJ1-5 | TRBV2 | CASSGGQGIQPQHF | TGTGCCAGCAGTGGGGGACAGGGAATTCAGCCCCAGCATTTT
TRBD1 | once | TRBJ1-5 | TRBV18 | CASSPPSAQGSQPQHF | TGTGCCAGCTCACCACCCTCAGCACAGGGGAGTCAGCCCCAGCATTTT
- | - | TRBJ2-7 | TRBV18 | CASSPDVAVSSYEQYF | TGTGCCAGCTCACCAGATGTAGCCGTAAGCTCCTACGAGCAGTACTTC
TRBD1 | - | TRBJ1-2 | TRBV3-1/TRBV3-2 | CASSQDTWDRGPYGYTF | TGTGCCAGCAGCCAAGATACCTGGGACAGGGGCCCCTATGGCTACACCTTC
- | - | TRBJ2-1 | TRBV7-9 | CASSSSSYNEQFF | TGTGCCAGCAGCTCTAGCTCCTACAATGAGCAGTTCTTC
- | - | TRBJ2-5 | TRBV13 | CASSPRGQETQYF | TGTGCCAGCAGCCCCCGAGGGCAAGAGACCCAGTACTTC
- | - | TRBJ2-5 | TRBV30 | CARGARETQYF | TGTGCCCGGGGCGCGAGGGAGACCCAGTACTTC
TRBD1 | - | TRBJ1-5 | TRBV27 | CASSLTGTGGVSGNQPQHF | TGTGCCAGCAGCTTGACCGGGACAGGGGGCGTCTCTGGGAATCAGCCCCAGCATTTT
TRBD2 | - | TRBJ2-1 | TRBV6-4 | CASKLTSGYYNEQFF | TGTGCCAGCAAGTTGACTAGCGGATACTACAATGAGCAGTTCTTC
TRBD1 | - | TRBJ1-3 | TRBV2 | CASSEHPGGGNTIYF | TGTGCCAGCAGTGAACACCCAGGGGGAGGAAACACCATATATTTT
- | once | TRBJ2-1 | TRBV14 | CASSQDPYNEQFF | TGTGCCAGCAGCCAAGACCCTTACAATGAGCAGTTCTTC
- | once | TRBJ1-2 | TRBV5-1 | CASSLQENYGYTF | TGCGCCAGCAGCTTGCAGGAAAACTATGGCTACACCTTC
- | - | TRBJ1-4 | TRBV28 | CASSFGGGQHEKLFF | TGTGCCAGCAGTTTCGGCGGGGGTCAGCATGAAAAACTGTTTTTT
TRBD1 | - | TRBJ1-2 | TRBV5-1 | CASSLTGQGALGYTF | TGCGCCAGCAGCTTGACGGGACAGGGGGCGCTTGGCTACACCTTC
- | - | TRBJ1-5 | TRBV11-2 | CASSQDRLNQPQHF | TGTGCCAGCAGCCAAGACAGGTTGAATCAGCCCCAGCATTTT
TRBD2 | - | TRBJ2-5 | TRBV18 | CASVGGSQETQYF | TGTGCCAGCGTGGGAGGGAGCCAAGAGACCCAGTACTTC
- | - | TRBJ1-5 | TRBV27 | CASSLNRVWQPQHF | TGTGCCAGCAGTCTAAACAGGGTGTGGCAGCCCCAGCATTTT
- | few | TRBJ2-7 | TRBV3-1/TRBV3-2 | CASSPSYPSAVSYEQYF | TGTGCCAGCAGCCCATCGTATCCTAGCGCAGTTTCCTACGAGCAGTACTTC